This T cell receptor (beta chain) was sequenced during a study of shared clonotypes between healthy human individuals. The V and J ends lost 1 base and 5 bases respectively, with 6 bases between them. Germline assignment: CDR1 SGHTA and CDR2 FQGTGA. CDR3 length equals 13 residues. The donors, all of them Caucasian adults, lived in Nashville, Tennessee. Whole-study results and caveats: Rarefaction curves obtained for sorted subsets showed sequencing incomplete despite large depth. Naive subsets tended to show greater estimated richness than memory subsets.

On this clone: What it binds is not known. Distinct nucleotide sequences in the sample also encode this CDR3.

Running of the assay took place at deep level. Produced via immunoSEQ multiplex PCR; TCRdb's table is partial and in-frame only. Among approximately 1.4 million clones listed, around 98% were seen once. The V and J genes are TRBV7-3 and TRBJ2-1; D call uncertain. The receptor was derived from a man aged 25-45 years in good health. Sequenced sample: naive CD4+ T cells sorted from blood. Subset noted: CD45RA+ positively selected. The CDR3 spells CASSLRGNNEQFF. The CDR3 region has the DNA TGTGCCAGCAGCTTAAGAGGCAACAATGAGCAGTTCTTC.